The 28 T cell receptor beta chains in this list originate from one sample, sequenced in a study of cytomegalovirus exposure and HLA in healthy donors. 60 Vbeta and 13 Jbeta primers were used in PCR. The protocol was immunoSEQ multiplex PCR, while the TCRdb copy is restricted to in-frame clones and leaves out a portion. The sample consists of 250,000 to 350,000 clones, around 86% of them appearing once. Input material: PBMCs. Receptors originate from a man aged 35 to 55 in good health and CMV-seropositive.

The chain recombines TRBV5-6 with TRBJ2-5; D perhaps matches TRBD1 (6 bases). The CDR3 spans 17 residues. Trimming removed 0 bases at V and 5 bases at J, with 20 bases between. Germline CDR1 SGHDT, CDR2 YYEEEE. The CDR3 sequence: CASSLAAGAPSRETQYF. CDR3 DNA: TGTGCCAGCAGCTTGGCGGCAGGGGCCCCAAGTAGGGAGACCCAGTACTTC.

DNA of the CDR3: TGTGCCAGCTCACCAGATTCAGGGATCAGCTCCTACGAGCAGTACTTC. Its translation is CASSPDSGISSYEQYF. The chain recombines TRBV18 with TRBJ2-7, with D maybe TRBD1 (5 bases). CDR3 size: 16 residues. Trimming took 2 bases from V and 0 from J, leaving 14 bases between them. CDR1 is KGHSH, CDR2 LQKENI, per germline.

This clone was seen just once. CDR3 sequence: CASSRVSAGTDTQYF. DNA of the CDR3: TGTGCCAGCTCACGTGTGTCAGCGGGCACAGATACGCAGTATTTT. This rearrangement joins TRBV18 to TRBJ2-3; D is possibly TRBD2 (5 bases). With 4 bases removed from V and 1 base from J, the gap between germline ends came to 12 bases. Germline V lookup: CDR1 KGHSH, CDR2 LQKENI. The CDR3 is 15 amino acids.

The chain is built from TRBV28 and TRBJ1-2; D perhaps matches TRBD1 (5 bases). V shed 3 bases and J shed 8 bases, with 10 bases lying between them. Germline V CDR1 and CDR2: MDHEN, SYDVKM. The CDR3 runs to 12 residues. The CDR3 region has the DNA TGTGCCAGCAGTTTCAGGGTTGGAGGCTACACCTTC. This encodes CASSFRVGGYTF.

The V gene is TRBV12-5, the J gene TRBJ2-1, with 9 nucleotides matching TRBD2. This CDR3 region has 16 residues. In germline, CDR1 is LGHNT, CDR2 FRNRAP. The V and J ends lost 5 bases and 0 bases, in that order; junction bases with no gene match: 5. The CDR3 spells CASGRDSGSSYNEQFF. CDR3 bases: TGTGCTAGTGGTCGCGATAGCGGGAGCTCCTACAATGAGCAGTTCTTC.

This clone was observed a single time. An end of the junction does not agree with germline; a read error may underlie this. Different DNA sequences within this sample yield the same CDR3. CDR3 in amino acids: CASSYSSGQGEKLFF. CDR3 sequence (DNA): TGTGCCAGCAGTTACTCATCCGGACAGGGGGAAAAGCTGTTTTTT. This sequence joins TRBV6-5 and TRBJ1-4; 10 bases line up with TRBD1. CDR3 length: 15 residues. In germline, CDR1 is MNHEY, CDR2 SVGAGI.

The V call is TRBV2, the J call TRBJ2-1, with 8 positions matching TRBD2. The germline CDR1 and CDR2 sequences are SNHLY and FYNNEI. The CDR3 is 13 amino acids. The V and J ends lost 4 bases and 6 bases, in that order; junction bases with no gene match: 2. The CDR3 coding sequence is TGTGCCAGCAGTGTCCTAGCGGGCAATGAGCAGTTCTTC. Protein sequence: CASSVLAGNEQFF.

The J gene is TRBJ2-5, the V gene TRBV29-1, with 8 bases identical to TRBD1. The J call is uncertain, as TRBJ2-7 better fits the DNA end. Germline loops: CDR1 SQVTM, CDR2 ANQGSEA. CDR3 length: 13 amino acids. The CDR3 is CSVEQGARYEQYF. For the CDR3, the DNA is TGCAGCGTTGAACAGGGGGCACGATACGAGCAGTACTTC.

V and J are TRBV11-2 and TRBJ2-5; a weak D match, TRBD2 (6 bases). The CDR3 totals 16 residues. Germline values: CDR1 SGHAT, CDR2 FQNNGV. The V end was cut by 1 base, the J end by 5 bases, with 17 bases between. CDR3 coding DNA: TGTGCCAGCAGCTTAGGGGGCGTGCGGAGGGCCGAGACCCAGTACTTC. It codes for CASSLGGVRRAETQYF. Combining the CDR3 with reference TRBV11-2 and TRBJ2-5 gives the whole variable domain EAGVAQSPRYKIIEKRQSVAFWCNPISGHATLYWYQQILGQGPKLLIQFQNNGVVDDSQLPKDRFSAERLKGVDSTLKIQPAKLEDSAVYLCASSLGGVRRAETQYFGPGTRLLVL.

Note on this clone: At the DNA level, this CDR3 is encoded by other sequences in the same sample as well. The chain is built from TRBV5-4 and TRBJ2-3; 14 bases are a match to TRBD2. With 3 bases clipped from V and 5 bases from J, the junction kept 5 bases outside the gene matches. CDR1 is SGHNT and CDR2 is YYREEE in the germline V gene (reference sequence). This CDR3 spans 16 amino acids. Here the CDR3 reads CASSSGLAGGGDTQYF. CDR3 nucleotides: TGTGCCAGCAGCTCAGGACTAGCGGGAGGAGGAGATACGCAGTATTTT.

The chain couples TRBV4-1 to TRBJ2-7; perhaps TRBD1 as D (6 bases). From germline, CDR1 is MGHRA and CDR2 YSYEKL. V lost 0 bases and J lost 2, with 14 bases in between. The CDR3 spans 16 residues. The CDR3 here is CASSQEGAGAAYEQYF. As DNA, the CDR3 is TGCGCCAGCAGCCAAGAGGGGGCAGGGGCAGCCTACGAGCAGTACTTC.

The genes are TRBV19 and TRBJ2-2; 13 bases match TRBD2. The V and J ends lost 9 bases and 6 bases, in that order; junction bases with no gene match: 10. The CDR3 contains 16 residues. Germline CDR1 reads LNHDA; CDR2 reads SQIVND (reference sequence). This CDR3 reads CASRGLAGRRSGELFF. CDR3 DNA sequence: TGTGCCAGCCGGGGACTAGCGGGAAGGCGGTCCGGGGAGCTGTTTTTT.

The V call is TRBV5-1, the J call TRBJ1-1; 9 bases are shared with TRBD1. V was pared by 3 bases and J by 9 bases, with 6 bases of the junction left unmatched. Germline CDR1 is SGHRS and CDR2 is YFSETQ. CDR3 length: 13 amino acids. The chain's CDR3 is CASSWDRAGKAFF. The DNA of the CDR3 is TGCGCCAGCAGCTGGGACAGGGCGGGAAAAGCTTTCTTT.

This rearrangement joins TRBV28 to TRBJ2-7, with D possibly being TRBD1 (6 bases). Germline CDR1 MDHEN, CDR2 SYDVKM. Trimming took 5 bases from V and 6 from J, leaving 11 bases between them. The CDR3 runs to 12 residues. CDR3 sequence reads: CASSRTEAEQYF. CDR3 nucleotide sequence: TGTGCCAGCAGTCGGACAGAAGCCGAGCAGTACTTC.

This chain links TRBV5-6 with TRBJ2-1; 7 bases align to TRBD1. With 0 bases clipped from V and 4 bases from J, the junction kept 7 bases outside the gene matches. In germline, CDR1 is SGHDT, CDR2 YYEEEE. The CDR3 loop spans 16 amino acids. The CDR3 loop reads CASSLVTGVSYNEQFF. CDR3 sequence (DNA): TGTGCCAGCAGCTTGGTCACAGGGGTCAGTTACAATGAGCAGTTCTTC.

V and J are TRBV5-6 and TRBJ1-2; weak D call: TRBD1 (5 bases). Trimming removed 2 bases from V and 8 bases from J, with 16 bases in between. The germline gives CDR1 SGHDT, CDR2 YYEEEE. The CDR3 totals 14 residues. In nucleotides, the CDR3 is TGTGCCAGCAGCTTATACGACAGCCCCCGGGGCTACACCTTC. The encoded protein is CASSLYDSPRGYTF.

This sequence joins TRBV4-1 and TRBJ2-7; 9 nucleotides align to TRBD2. The CDR3 length is 17 residues. Germline lookup yields CDR1 MGHRA and CDR2 YSYEKL. J gave up 0 bases and V 0 bases, and 6 bases lay outside the gene matches. CDR3 DNA: TGCGCCAGCAGCCAAGACCCTAGCGGGGCGAGCTCCTACGAGCAGTACTTC. This encodes CASSQDPSGASSYEQYF.

This clone occurred a few times. The chain is built from TRBV21-1 and TRBJ2-2; TRBD2, as called in the table, went unchecked against the DNA. TRBV21-1 is an annotated pseudogene. This CDR3 comprises 16 residues. This CDR3 reads CASRSDGTPYTGELFF. The CDR3, as DNA: TGTGCCAGCAGGTCAGACGGGACTCCTTACACCGGGGAGCTGTTTTTT.

The chain is built from TRBV6-5 and TRBJ1-1; the match to TRBD1 covers 7 bases. Germline loops: CDR1 MNHEY, CDR2 SVGAGI. This CDR3 region has 15 residues. V dropped 2 bases and J dropped 1; count of bases not matched to a gene: 4. As DNA, the CDR3 is TGTGCCAGCAGTTACGGGGACAGCCGGAACACTGAAGCTTTCTTT. Its translation: CASSYGDSRNTEAFF.

The chain recombines TRBV29-1 with TRBJ2-7; TRBD1 is a possible D gene (5 bases). CDR1 SQVTM and CDR2 ANQGSEA come from the germline V gene. CDR3 length equals 11 residues. The V end was cut by 3 bases, the J end by 5 bases, with 8 bases between. CDR3 region: CSVDGRDEQYF. The CDR3 nucleotides are TGCAGCGTTGATGGCAGGGACGAGCAGTACTTC.

This clone was seen a single time. This chain joins TRBV5-1 and TRBJ1-1; TRBD1 aligns across 9 bases. This CDR3 spans 15 amino acids. V shed 3 bases and J 1 base; nucleotides not matched to a gene: 4. Germline V gene data show CDR1 as SGHRS and CDR2 as YFSETQ. This CDR3 is CASSSQGAQNTEAFF. In nucleotides, the CDR3 is TGCGCCAGCAGCTCACAGGGGGCGCAGAACACTGAAGCTTTCTTT.

This chain uses TRBV19 with TRBJ2-7; D not certain. With 0 bases removed from V and 0 bases from J, the gap between germline ends came to 9 bases. Germline V lookup: CDR1 LNHDA, CDR2 SQIVND (reference sequence). The CDR3 is 15 residues long. CDR3 protein: CASSIDGTISYEQYF. In DNA, the CDR3 is TGTGCCAGTAGTATAGATGGCACTATCTCCTACGAGCAGTACTTC.

The chain is built from TRBV4-3 and TRBJ1-1, with D unresolved. Trimming stripped 4 bases from V and 1 base from J, with 7 bases between. Per the germline V gene, CDR1 is LGHNA and CDR2 is YSLEER. The CDR3 extends over 13 amino acids. CDR3 nucleotide sequence: TGCGCCAGCAGCCTAGGCGGGAACACTGAAGCTTTCTTT. Amino acids: CASSLGGNTEAFF.

The chain links TRBV21-1 to TRBJ2-7; the D call of TRBD1 is as the table states it, not checked on the DNA. TRBV21-1 is classified as a pseudogene. The CDR3 runs to 14 residues. The CDR3 spells CASSKGAGSYEQYF. As DNA, the CDR3 is TGTGCCAGCAGCAAGGGGGCGGGCTCCTACGAGCAGTACTTC.

This sequence joins TRBV28 and TRBJ2-7; 7 bases agree with TRBD2. The V gene end was trimmed by 4 bases and the J gene end by 2 bases; junction bases not matched to a gene: 11. Per the germline V gene, CDR1 is MDHEN and CDR2 is SYDVKM. There are 16 residues in the CDR3. DNA for the CDR3: TGTGCCAGCAGTTCTCGTACTCTCGGGGGGACCTACGAGCAGTACTTC. Protein product: CASSSRTLGGTYEQYF.

The genes are TRBV28 and TRBJ1-5, with D possibly TRBD1 on 6 matching bases. Trimming removed 3 bases at V and 4 bases at J, with 13 bases between. The CDR3 loop spans 15 amino acids. CDR1 is MDHEN, CDR2 SYDVKM, per germline. DNA of the CDR3: TGTGCCAGCAGTTTGTTGACCGGGACAAATCAGCCCCAGCATTTT. Protein sequence: CASSLLTGTNQPQHF.

The chain employs TRBV7-9 and TRBJ2-2; the D gene is possibly TRBD2 (6 bases). The CDR3 runs 16 residues. CDR1 is SEHNR, CDR2 FQNEAQ, per germline (reference sequence). Trimming removed 5 bases from V and 2 bases from J, with 15 bases in between. The CDR3 spells CASSPGGGDNTGELFF. DNA of the CDR3: TGTGCCAGCAGCCCGGGCGGCGGGGATAACACCGGGGAGCTGTTTTTT. The variable domain in full, completed from reference TRBV7-9 and TRBJ2-2, reads DTGVSQNPRHKITKRGQNVTFRCDPISEHNRLYWYRQTLGQGPEFLTYFQNEAQLEKSRLLSDRFSAERPKGSFSTLEIQRTEQGDSAMYLCASSPGGGDNTGELFFGEGSRLTVL.

The V gene is TRBV2, the J gene TRBJ2-5; D perhaps matches TRBD2 (5 bases). With the DNA end fitting TRBJ2-7 better, the J assignment may be wrong. Germline values: CDR1 SNHLY, CDR2 FYNNEI. The CDR3 extends over 13 amino acids. In DNA, the CDR3 is TGTGCCAGCATCCCCGGGGTCTCCTACGAGCAGTACTTC. Translation gives CASIPGVSYEQYF.